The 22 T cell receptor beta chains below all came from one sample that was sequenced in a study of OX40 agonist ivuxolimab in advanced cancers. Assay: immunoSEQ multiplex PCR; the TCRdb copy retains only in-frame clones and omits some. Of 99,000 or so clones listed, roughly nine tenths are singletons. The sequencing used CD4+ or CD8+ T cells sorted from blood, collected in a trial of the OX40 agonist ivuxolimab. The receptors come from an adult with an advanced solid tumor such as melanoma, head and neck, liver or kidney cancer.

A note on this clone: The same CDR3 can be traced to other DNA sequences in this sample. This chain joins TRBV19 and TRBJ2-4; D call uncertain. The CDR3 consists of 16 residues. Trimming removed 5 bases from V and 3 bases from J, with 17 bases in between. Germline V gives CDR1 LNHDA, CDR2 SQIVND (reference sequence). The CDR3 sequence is CASSDLAVRRKNIQYF. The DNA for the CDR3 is TGTGCCAGTAGTGATCTGGCGGTCAGGCGCAAAAACATTCAGTACTTC.

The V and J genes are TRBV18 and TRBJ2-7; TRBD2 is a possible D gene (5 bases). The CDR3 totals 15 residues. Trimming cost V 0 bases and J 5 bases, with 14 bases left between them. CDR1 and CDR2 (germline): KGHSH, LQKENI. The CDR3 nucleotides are TGTGCCAGCTCACCACCGGAAAGTCGGGGTAACGAGCAGTACTTC. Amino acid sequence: CASSPPESRGNEQYF. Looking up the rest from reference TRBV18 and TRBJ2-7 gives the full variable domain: NAGVMQNPRHLVRRRGQEARLRCSPMKGHSHVYWYRQLPEEGLKFMVYLQKENIIDESGMPKERFSAEFPKEGPSILRIQQVVRGDSAAYFCASSPPESRGNEQYFGPGTRLTVT.

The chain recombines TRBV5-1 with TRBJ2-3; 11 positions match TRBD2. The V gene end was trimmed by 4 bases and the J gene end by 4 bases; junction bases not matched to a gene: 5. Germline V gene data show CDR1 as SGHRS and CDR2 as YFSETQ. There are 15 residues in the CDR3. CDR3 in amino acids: CASSPPLAGADTQYF. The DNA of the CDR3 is TGCGCCAGCAGCCCTCCACTAGCGGGAGCAGATACGCAGTATTTT.

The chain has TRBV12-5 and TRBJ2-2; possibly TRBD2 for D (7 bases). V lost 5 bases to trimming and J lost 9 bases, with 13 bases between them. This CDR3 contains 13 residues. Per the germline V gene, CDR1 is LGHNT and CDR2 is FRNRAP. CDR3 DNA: TGTGCTAGTGGTCTAGGGGGGGCCAGGGAGCTGTTTTTT. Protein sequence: CASGLGGARELFF. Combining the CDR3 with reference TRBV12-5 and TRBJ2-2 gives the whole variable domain DARVTQTPRHKVTEMGQEVTMRCQPILGHNTVFWYRQTMMQGLELLAYFRNRAPLDDSGMPKDRFSAEMPDATLATLKIQPSEPRDSAVYFCASGLGGARELFFGEGSRLTVL.

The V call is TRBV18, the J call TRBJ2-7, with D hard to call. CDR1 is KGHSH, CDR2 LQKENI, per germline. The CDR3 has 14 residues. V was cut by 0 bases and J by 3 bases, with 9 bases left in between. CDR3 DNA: TGTGCCAGCTCACCACCTTCCAAAATCTACGAGCAGTACTTC. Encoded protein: CASSPPSKIYEQYF.

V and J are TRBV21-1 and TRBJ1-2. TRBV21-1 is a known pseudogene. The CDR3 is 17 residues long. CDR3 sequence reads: CASSKRVGRGGDYGYTF. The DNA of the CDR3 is TGTGCCAGCAGCAAAAGAGTGGGAAGGGGGGGCGACTATGGCTACACCTTC.

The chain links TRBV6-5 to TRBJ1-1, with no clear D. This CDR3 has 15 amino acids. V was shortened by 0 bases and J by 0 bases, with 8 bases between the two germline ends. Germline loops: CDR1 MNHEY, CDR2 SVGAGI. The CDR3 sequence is CASSYSWVMNTEAFF. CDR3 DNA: TGTGCCAGCAGTTACTCGTGGGTAATGAACACTGAAGCTTTCTTT.

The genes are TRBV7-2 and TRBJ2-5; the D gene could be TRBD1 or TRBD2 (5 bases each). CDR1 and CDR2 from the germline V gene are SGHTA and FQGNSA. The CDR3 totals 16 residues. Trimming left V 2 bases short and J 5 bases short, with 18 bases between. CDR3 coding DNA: TGTGCCAGCAGCTTAAACCCTGGTCGATGGGGGGAGACCCAGTACTTC. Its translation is CASSLNPGRWGETQYF.

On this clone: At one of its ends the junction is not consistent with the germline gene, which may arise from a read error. The CDR3 spells CASSGGQGLASQKTQYF. Here the CDR3 DNA reads TGTGCCAGCAGTGGAGGACAGGGACTAGCGTCCCAAAAGACCCAGTACTTC. The chain carries TRBV2 and TRBJ2-5; 10 bases match TRBD2. The CDR3 has 17 amino acids. CDR1 and CDR2 from the germline V gene are SNHLY and FYNNEI.

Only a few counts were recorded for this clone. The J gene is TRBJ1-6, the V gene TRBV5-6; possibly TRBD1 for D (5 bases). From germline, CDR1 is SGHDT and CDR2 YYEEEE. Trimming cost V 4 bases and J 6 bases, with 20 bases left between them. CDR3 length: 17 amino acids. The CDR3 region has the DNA TGTGCCAGCAGCCAACCGGGACTTCGAGGGAGTAATTCACCCCTCCACTTT. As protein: CASSQPGLRGSNSPLHF. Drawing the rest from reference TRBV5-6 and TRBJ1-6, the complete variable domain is DAGVTQSPTHLIKTRGQQVTLRCSPKSGHDTVSWYQQALGQGPQFIFQYYEEEERQRGNFPDRFSGHQFPNYSSELNVNALLLGDSALYLCASSQPGLRGSNSPLHFGNGTRLTVT.

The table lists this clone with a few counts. CDR3 bases: TGTGCCAGCAGCTCTGGACAGTACAATGAGCAGTTCTTC. Translation gives CASSSGQYNEQFF. The chain is built from TRBV7-3 and TRBJ2-1; possible D gene TRBD1, 6 bases. Germline V gene sequence: CDR1 SGHTA, CDR2 FQGTGA. The CDR3 runs to 13 residues. Between the trimmed V and J ends, which lost 4 bases and 4 bases, there was a span of 8 bases.

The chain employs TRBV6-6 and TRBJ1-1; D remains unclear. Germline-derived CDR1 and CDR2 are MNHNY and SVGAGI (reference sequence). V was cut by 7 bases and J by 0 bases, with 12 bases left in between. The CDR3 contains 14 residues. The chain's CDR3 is CASMVGQMNTEAFF. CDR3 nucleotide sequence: TGTGCCAGCATGGTCGGGCAGATGAACACTGAAGCTTTCTTT.

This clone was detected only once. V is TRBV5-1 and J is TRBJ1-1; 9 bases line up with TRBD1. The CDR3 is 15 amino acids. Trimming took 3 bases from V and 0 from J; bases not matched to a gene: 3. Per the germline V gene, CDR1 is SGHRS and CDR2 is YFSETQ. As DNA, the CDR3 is TGCGCCAGCAGCTACACAGGGGGCATGAACACTGAAGCTTTCTTT. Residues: CASSYTGGMNTEAFF. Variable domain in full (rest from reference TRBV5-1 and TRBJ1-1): KAGVTQTPRYLIKTRGQQVTLSCSPISGHRSVSWYQQTPGQGLQFLFEYFSETQRNKGNFPGRFSGRQFSNSRSEMNVSTLELGDSALYLCASSYTGGMNTEAFFGQGTRLTVV.

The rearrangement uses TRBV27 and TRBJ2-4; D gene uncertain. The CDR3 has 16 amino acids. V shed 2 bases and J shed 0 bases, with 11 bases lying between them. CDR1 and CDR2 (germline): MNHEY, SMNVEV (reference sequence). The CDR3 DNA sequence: TGTGCCAGCAGTTTAGGAGTGGCGCTAGCCAAAAACATTCAGTACTTC. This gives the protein CASSLGVALAKNIQYF.

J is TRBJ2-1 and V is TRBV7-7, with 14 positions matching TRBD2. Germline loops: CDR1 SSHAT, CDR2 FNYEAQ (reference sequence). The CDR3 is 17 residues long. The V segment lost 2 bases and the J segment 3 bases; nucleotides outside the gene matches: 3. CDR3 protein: CASSLSGTSGSYNEQFF. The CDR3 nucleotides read TGTGCCAGCAGCTTAAGTGGGACTAGCGGGAGCTACAATGAGCAGTTCTTC. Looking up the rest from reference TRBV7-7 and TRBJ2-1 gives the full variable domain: GAGVSQSPRYKVTKRGQDVTLRCDPISSHATLYWYQQALGQGPEFLTYFNYEAQPDKSGLPSDRFSAERPEGSISTLTIQRTEQRDSAMYRCASSLSGTSGSYNEQFFGPGTRLTVL.

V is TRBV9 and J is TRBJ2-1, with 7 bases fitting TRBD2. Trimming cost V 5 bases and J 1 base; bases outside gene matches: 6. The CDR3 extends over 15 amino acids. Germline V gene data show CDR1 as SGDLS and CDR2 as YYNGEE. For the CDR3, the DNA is TGTGCCAGCAGTTCACTCGGGGGGTCCTACAATGAGCAGTTCTTC. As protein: CASSSLGGSYNEQFF.

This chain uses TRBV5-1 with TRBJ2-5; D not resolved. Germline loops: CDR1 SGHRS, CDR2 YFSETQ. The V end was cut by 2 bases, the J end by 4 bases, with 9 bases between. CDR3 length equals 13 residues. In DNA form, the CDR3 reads TGCGCCAGCAGCTTAGGGTTAAGAGAGACCCAGTACTTC. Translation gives CASSLGLRETQYF.

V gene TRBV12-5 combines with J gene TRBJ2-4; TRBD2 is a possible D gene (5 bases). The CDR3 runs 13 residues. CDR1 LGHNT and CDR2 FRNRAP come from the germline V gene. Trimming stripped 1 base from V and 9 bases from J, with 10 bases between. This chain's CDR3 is CASGLEAAGIQYF. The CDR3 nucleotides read TGTGCTAGTGGTTTGGAGGCCGCGGGCATTCAGTACTTC.

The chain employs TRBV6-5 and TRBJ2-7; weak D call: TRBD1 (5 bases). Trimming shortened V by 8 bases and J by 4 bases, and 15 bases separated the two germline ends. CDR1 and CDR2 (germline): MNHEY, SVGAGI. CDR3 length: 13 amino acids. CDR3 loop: CASGLRASYEQYF. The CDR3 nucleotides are TGTGCCAGCGGCCTCAGGGCCAGTTACGAGCAGTACTTC.

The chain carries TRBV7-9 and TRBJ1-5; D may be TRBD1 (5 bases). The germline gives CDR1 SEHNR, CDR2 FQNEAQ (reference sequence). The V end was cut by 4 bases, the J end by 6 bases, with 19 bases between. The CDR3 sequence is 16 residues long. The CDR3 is CASSSWPRDEFQPQHF. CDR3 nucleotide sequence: TGTGCCAGCAGCTCCTGGCCCAGGGATGAGTTTCAGCCCCAGCATTTT.

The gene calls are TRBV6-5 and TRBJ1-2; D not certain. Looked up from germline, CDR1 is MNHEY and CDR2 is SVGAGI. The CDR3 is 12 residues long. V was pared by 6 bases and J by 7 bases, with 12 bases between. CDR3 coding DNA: TGTGCCAGCAGCCCTCATAGGACTGGCTACACCTTC. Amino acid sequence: CASSPHRTGYTF.

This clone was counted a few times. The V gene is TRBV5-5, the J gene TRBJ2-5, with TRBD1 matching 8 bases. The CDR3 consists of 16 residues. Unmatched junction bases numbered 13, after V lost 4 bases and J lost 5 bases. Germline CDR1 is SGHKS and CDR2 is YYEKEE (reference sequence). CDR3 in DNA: TGTGCCAGCAGCAGGAACCAGGGGGCTGGAGGGGAGACCCAGTACTTC. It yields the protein CASSRNQGAGGETQYF.